The clone carrying this T cell receptor (beta chain) was seen just once. The target antigen is unknown. The method was immunoSEQ multiplex PCR; TCRdb's version includes in-frame clones alone and lacks a portion of them. The sample includes some 2,500,000 clones, under 95% of them seen just once. The record originates from a study of shared clonotypes between healthy human individuals. Germline CDR1 SGHNT, CDR2 YYREEE (reference sequence). This CDR3 comprises 18 residues. Trimming cost V 4 bases and J 0 bases; bases outside gene matches: 11. Study-level results: The generation probabilities recorded for non-shared clonotypes fell below those of clonotypes shared by all four donors.

The TCR sequence derives from a man younger than 30 in good health. Some clones in this sample may be carry-over from other donors' samples. This chain joins TRBV5-4 and TRBJ1-1, with 11 nucleotides matching TRBD1. Sequencing was performed on naive CD4+ T cells from PBMCs. Regarding subset: CD45RA+ positively selected. This CDR3 reads CASSRTGGGGVMNTEAFF. In DNA form, the CDR3 reads TGTGCCAGCAGCAGGACAGGGGGCGGAGGGGTTATGAACACTGAAGCTTTCTTT.